This T cell receptor beta chain was recorded in a study of OX40 agonist ivuxolimab in advanced cancers. Looking at the study overall: Hepatocellular carcinoma, melanoma, renal cell or head and neck cancer occurred in dose-escalation patients. Under the entry rules, prior anti-PD-1, anti-PD-L1 or anti-CTLA-4 therapy was allowed, and approximately 36% had some.

The protocol was immunoSEQ multiplex PCR, while the TCRdb copy is restricted to in-frame clones and leaves out a portion. The table records approximately 80,000 clones, less than 95% of them present only once. This CDR3 contains 12 residues. Germline CDR1 reads LNHDA; CDR2 reads SQIVND (reference sequence). V shed 5 bases and J shed 9 bases, with 13 bases lying between them. The material was CD4+ or CD8+ T cells sorted from blood, obtained in a trial of the OX40 agonist ivuxolimab. This chain uses TRBV19 with TRBJ1-2; D gene uncertain. The TCR was taken from an adult with an advanced solid tumor such as melanoma, head and neck, liver or kidney cancer. The CDR3 region has the DNA TGTGCCAGTAGTGCGGCAAGGGCGCGCTACACCTTC. This codes for CASSAARARYTF.